This is a list of T cell receptor beta chains from one sample in a study of vaccination and CD4 T cells after COVID-19. Via MiXCR, TCRdb re-called the PCR reads, giving one row per CDR3 protein. The data contain 25,000 or so distinct CDR3 sequences, roughly 65% of them seen just once; the ten biggest clones take up less than 25%. Their antigens are not known. This sample comprised CD4+ T cells from blood, cultured in vitro, obtained after SARS-CoV-2 vaccination. The receptor set was obtained from a human donor who received a COVID-19 vaccine. The CDR3 runs from the conserved cysteine through the conserved F or W. The D gene is left open where the match is weak. Rows may omit the clone size; those that give it use once, few, many or a size class.

J	size	V	D	CDR3	DNA
TRBJ2-7	NA	TRBV6-1	TRBD1	CASRPAGTDYEQYF	TGTGCCAGCCGCCCAGCCGGGACAGACTACGAGCAGTACTTC
TRBJ1-2	NA	TRBV12-3/TRBV12-4	NA	CASSPGDYGYTF	TGTGCCAGCAGCCCTGGGGACTATGGCTACACCTTC
TRBJ2-5	few	TRBV15	NA	CATSSSRLQETQYF	TGTGCCACCAGCAGCTCTCGACTCCAAGAGACCCAGTACTTC
TRBJ1-5	NA	TRBV30	NA	CAWSIGLGNQPQHF	TGTGCCTGGAGTATTGGCTTGGGCAATCAGCCCCAGCATTTT
TRBJ1-5	NA	TRBV7-2	NA	CASSLGRGGNQPQHF	TGTGCCAGCAGCTTAGGGAGGGGGGGGAATCAGCCCCAGCATTTT
TRBJ1-2	NA	TRBV12-3/TRBV12-4	TRBD1	CASSFPGGNYGYTF	TGTGCCAGCAGTTTTCCAGGGGGGAACTATGGCTACACCTTC
TRBJ2-1	NA	TRBV15	TRBD2	CATSRGLAGGTNEQFF	TGTGCCACCAGCAGAGGGCTAGCGGGGGGTACCAATGAGCAGTTCTTC
TRBJ1-3	NA	TRBV27	NA	CASKGRDSGNTIYF	TGTGCCAGCAAGGGACGGGACTCTGGAAACACCATATATTTT
TRBJ1-1	NA	TRBV20-1	NA	CSAYPAGTNTEAFF	TGCAGTGCTTACCCAGCCGGGACGAACACTGAAGCTTTCTTT
TRBJ2-5	NA	TRBV15	TRBD1	CATSRDWSQGASETQYF	TGTGCCACCAGCAGAGATTGGTCCCAGGGGGCATCAGAGACCCAGTACTTC
TRBJ2-7	NA	TRBV11-3	TRBD2	CASSVLAGGSYEQYF	TGTGCCAGCAGCGTACTAGCGGGGGGCTCCTACGAGCAGTACTTC
TRBJ2-3	NA	TRBV5-4	NA	CASSRRTDTQYF	TGTGCCAGCAGCCGACGCACAGATACGCAGTATTTT
TRBJ1-1	NA	TRBV7-2	NA	CASSRSVGNTEAFF	TGTGCCAGCAGCCGCAGCGTAGGGAACACTGAAGCTTTCTTT
TRBJ2-5	NA	TRBV20-1	TRBD2	CSARTSGGEETQYF	TGCAGTGCTCGGACTAGCGGGGGTGAAGAGACCCAGTACTTC
TRBJ2-7	NA	TRBV20-1	NA	CSARDQGAPSYYEQYF	TGCAGTGCTAGAGATCAGGGCGCACCTAGCTACTACGAGCAGTACTTC
TRBJ1-5	NA	TRBV2	TRBD1	CASSGDRGYNQPQHF	TGTGCCAGCAGTGGGGACAGGGGATACAATCAGCCCCAGCATTTT
TRBJ1-2	few	TRBV15	NA	CATSRVGQFYGYTF	TGTGCCACCAGCAGAGTAGGACAATTCTATGGCTACACCTTC
TRBJ1-2	NA	TRBV6-5	NA	CASSSGTQESHYGYTF	TGTGCCAGCAGTTCCGGGACGCAAGAGAGTCACTATGGCTACACCTTC
TRBJ1-5	NA	TRBV30	NA	CAWSTQNNQPQHF	TGTGCCTGGAGCACGCAGAACAATCAGCCCCAGCATTTT
TRBJ1-5	NA	TRBV29-1	TRBD1	CSVGGGNQPQHF	TGCAGCGTAGGGGGCGGCAATCAGCCCCAGCATTTT
TRBJ1-2	NA	TRBV12-3/TRBV12-4	TRBD1	CASSPTGDRGGYTF	TGTGCCAGCAGTCCCACAGGGGATAGGGGTGGCTACACCTTC
TRBJ2-5	NA	TRBV5-1	NA	CASSLGYMETQYF	TGCGCCAGCAGCTTGGGTTACATGGAGACCCAGTACTTC
TRBJ2-5	NA	TRBV6-1	TRBD1	CASSEWDRKETQYF	TGTGCCAGCAGTGAATGGGACAGAAAAGAGACCCAGTACTTC
TRBJ1-3	NA	TRBV19	NA	CASNTRDTGNTIYF	TGTGCGTCGAACACCAGGGATACCGGAAACACCATATATTTT
TRBJ1-5	few	TRBV7-8	NA	CASSLVGGQTNQPQHF	TGTGCCAGCAGCTTAGTGGGAGGACAGACCAATCAGCCCCAGCATTTT
TRBJ1-1	few	TRBV20-1	NA	CSASRAGVDTEAFF	TGCAGTGCTAGCAGGGCCGGGGTGGACACTGAAGCTTTCTTT
TRBJ1-1	NA	TRBV27	NA	CASSVRRTLDTEAFF	TGTGCCAGCAGTGTAAGAAGGACCCTGGACACTGAAGCTTTCTTT
TRBJ1-5	NA	TRBV2	TRBD1	CASESGTGVGQPQHF	TGTGCCAGCGAGAGTGGTACAGGGGTGGGTCAGCCCCAGCATTTT
TRBJ1-5	NA	TRBV30	NA	CAWGPNQPQHF	TGTGCCTGGGGCCCCAATCAGCCCCAGCATTTT
TRBJ1-2	NA	TRBV27	NA	CASRIPDIRGYGYTF	TGTGCCAGCAGGATTCCGGACATCAGGGGCTATGGCTACACCTTC
TRBJ1-5	NA	TRBV10-3	NA	CAISESAARYSNQPQHF	TGTGCCATCAGTGAGTCGGCTGCCCGCTATAGCAATCAGCCCCAGCATTTT
TRBJ1-1	few	TRBV6-5	NA	CASSYSSGVDTEAFF	TGTGCCAGCAGTTACTCATCGGGGGTTGACACTGAAGCTTTCTTT
TRBJ2-3	NA	TRBV21-1	NA	CASSQRGQGVTDTQYF	TGTGCCAGCAGCCAAAGGGGACAGGGAGTCACAGATACGCAGTATTTT
TRBJ2-2	NA	TRBV24-1	NA	CATSDLIQGGSGELFF	TGTGCCACCAGTGATTTAATTCAAGGGGGGTCCGGGGAGCTGTTTTTT
TRBJ1-3	NA	TRBV7-2	NA	CASSLYPARTGNTIYF	TGTGCCAGCAGCTTATATCCCGCACGTACTGGAAACACCATATATTTT
TRBJ1-4	NA	TRBV6-1	TRBD1	CASREDRVATNEKLFF	TGTGCCAGCAGGGAAGACAGGGTTGCAACTAATGAAAAACTGTTTTTT
TRBJ1-2	NA	TRBV29-1	TRBD1	CSVEGRGGIYGYTF	TGCAGCGTTGAGGGCAGGGGGGGGATATATGGCTACACCTTC
TRBJ2-5	few	TRBV6-2/TRBV6-3	TRBD2	CASSRNLAGGGETQYF	TGTGCCAGCAGCCGGAACCTAGCGGGGGGTGGAGAGACCCAGTACTTC
TRBJ2-1	NA	TRBV30	NA	CAWRGFGGAYEQFF	TGTGCCTGGAGGGGGTTCGGAGGGGCGTATGAGCAGTTCTTC
TRBJ1-1	NA	TRBV19	NA	CASSIIGEGTEAFF	TGTGCCAGTAGTATCATAGGGGAAGGGACTGAAGCTTTCTTT
TRBJ2-3	NA	TRBV30	NA	CAWSVQAGTQYF	TGTGCCTGGAGTGTCCAGGCGGGGACGCAGTATTTT
TRBJ1-5	NA	TRBV12-3/TRBV12-4	NA	CASSLSTDSNQPQHF	TGTGCCAGCAGTTTATCGACGGATAGCAATCAGCCCCAGCATTTT
TRBJ2-7	NA	TRBV21-1	NA	CASSKRKRGDEQYF	TGTGCCAGCAGCAAACGCAAGAGGGGCGACGAGCAGTACTTC
TRBJ1-1	few	TRBV7-9	TRBD1	CASREGQGNTEAFF	TGTGCCAGCAGGGAGGGACAGGGAAACACTGAAGCTTTCTTT
TRBJ1-6	NA	TRBV19	NA	CASSRRQSSNSPLHF	TGTGCCAGTAGTCGCCGACAGTCATCGAATTCACCCCTCCACTTT
TRBJ2-7	NA	TRBV7-2	TRBD2	CASSFAGEDGEQYF	TGTGCCAGCAGCTTTGCGGGGGAGGATGGGGAGCAGTACTTC
TRBJ2-1	NA	TRBV20-1	TRBD1	CSARTGTGFNEQFF	TGCAGTGCTAGGACCGGGACAGGGTTCAATGAGCAGTTCTTC
TRBJ1-2	NA	TRBV7-8	TRBD1	CASSVTGNGYTF	TGTGCCAGCAGCGTGACAGGGAATGGCTACACCTTC
TRBJ1-5	NA	TRBV7-2	NA	CASSLVWGGAHSNQPQHF	TGTGCCAGCAGCTTAGTTTGGGGAGGGGCCCATAGCAATCAGCCCCAGCATTTT
TRBJ1-6	NA	TRBV6-5	NA	CASSYSTGGQYNSPLHF	TGTGCCAGCAGTTACTCGACGGGGGGTCAGTATAATTCACCCCTCCACTTT
TRBJ2-1	NA	TRBV7-2	TRBD2	CASSLGGLGYNEQFF	TGTGCCAGCAGCTTAGGGGGACTAGGTTACAATGAGCAGTTCTTC
TRBJ1-2	NA	TRBV6-5	NA	CASSYSRGTYGYTF	TGTGCCAGCAGTTACTCGCGGGGGACCTATGGCTACACCTTC
TRBJ1-6	NA	TRBV6-1	TRBD1	CASSQTGVGISPLHF	TGTGCCAGCAGCCAGACAGGGGTCGGGATTTCACCCCTCCACTTT